This T cell receptor (beta chain) appears in the sequencing data of a study of cytomegalovirus exposure and HLA in healthy donors. Study-level points and caveats: The records held CMV serostatus as the only immune exposure information. Most TCR sequences showed up rarely, but some public TCRs showed up in many donors.

On this clone: No antigen is known for it.

Whereas donors were nominally healthy upon sampling, unrecorded immune exposures were probable. In the PCR, 60 Vbeta and 13 Jbeta primers were used. Clones were sequenced by immunoSEQ multiplex PCR, and TCRdb holds only the in-frame ones, with some missing. In the table there are more than 200,000 clones, nearly 80% of which are singletons. The CDR3 is made up of 22 amino acids. V was pared by 0 bases and J by 3 bases, with 23 bases of the junction left unmatched. The germline CDR1 and CDR2 sequences are MNHNS and SASEGT. The specimen was PBMCs. The gene calls are TRBV6-1 and TRBJ2-7, with 10 bases matching TRBD2. The clonotype originates from a male donor in good health and CMV-seronegative. The CDR3 coding sequence is TGTGCCAGCAGTGAAGCGGGACTAGCGATGATCCCGACGGTGGGTGCCCTCTACGAGCAGTACTTC. This gives the protein CASSEAGLAMIPTVGALYEQYF.